This T cell receptor beta chain stems from a study of technical replicates of blood from a few donors. Assay: immunoSEQ multiplex PCR; the TCRdb copy retains only in-frame clones and omits some. The sample has 7,500 to 8,500 clones; roughly 90% are singletons. The CDR3 sequence is 14 residues long. Trimming took off 1 base at V and 3 bases at J, with 10 bases between the two ends. CDR1 WSHSY and CDR2 SAAADI come from the germline V gene. This chain uses TRBV10-2 with TRBJ2-7; D gene ambiguous. The clonotype originates from a human donor in good health. The material sequenced was PBMCs. The CDR3 sequence is CASSELGWSYEQYF. CDR3 nucleotides: TGCGCCAGCAGTGAGTTAGGTTGGAGCTACGAGCAGTACTTC.